The clone carrying this TCR beta chain was counted many times. Its antigen is undetermined. These data belong to a study of response to subunit inactivated influenza vaccine. Study-level points and caveats: Few new T cells, the authors suggested, are recruited by each seasonal influenza vaccination.

V lost 6 bases, J lost 5 bases, and 13 bases lay in between. This CDR3 spans 13 amino acids. Germline V gene sequence: CDR1 MDHEN, CDR2 SYDVKM. TCRdb called the RT-PCR reads again in MiXCR, with one record for every CDR3 protein. The sample includes hundreds of thousands of distinct CDR3 sequences, about 7.6% seen only once; the top ten take approximately 12%. The rearrangement links TRBV28 to TRBJ1-1, with a weak D call TRBD1 (6 bases). The TCR sequence derives from a man aged 50 to 69 who received an inactivated influenza vaccine. The material was PBMCs from blood, obtained about 23 months after vaccination. CDR3: CASSLYRETEAFF. The CDR3 nucleotides read TGTGCCAGCAGCCTTTACAGGGAGACTGAAGCTTTCTTT.